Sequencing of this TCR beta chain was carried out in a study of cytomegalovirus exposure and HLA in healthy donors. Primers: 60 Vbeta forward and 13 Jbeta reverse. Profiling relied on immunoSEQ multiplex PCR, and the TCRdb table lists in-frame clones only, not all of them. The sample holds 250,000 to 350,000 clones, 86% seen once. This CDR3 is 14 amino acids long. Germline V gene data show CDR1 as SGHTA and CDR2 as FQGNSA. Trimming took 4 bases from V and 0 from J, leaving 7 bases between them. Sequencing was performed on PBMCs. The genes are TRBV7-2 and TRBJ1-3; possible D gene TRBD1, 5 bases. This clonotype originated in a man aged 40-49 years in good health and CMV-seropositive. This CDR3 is CASSSGISGNTIYF. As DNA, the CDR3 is TGTGCCAGCAGCTCAGGGATCTCTGGAAACACCATATATTTT.